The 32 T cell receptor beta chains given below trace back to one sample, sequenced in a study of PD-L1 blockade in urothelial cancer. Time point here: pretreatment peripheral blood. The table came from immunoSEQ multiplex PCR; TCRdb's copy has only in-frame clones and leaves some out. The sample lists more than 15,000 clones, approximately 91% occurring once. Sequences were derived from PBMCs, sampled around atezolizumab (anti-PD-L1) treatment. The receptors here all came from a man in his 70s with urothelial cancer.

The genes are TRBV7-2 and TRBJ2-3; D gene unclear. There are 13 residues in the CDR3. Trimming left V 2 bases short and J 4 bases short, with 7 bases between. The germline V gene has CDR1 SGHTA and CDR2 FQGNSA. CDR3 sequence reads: CASSLYSADTQYF. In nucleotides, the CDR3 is TGTGCCAGCAGCTTATACTCGGCAGATACGCAGTATTTT.

The CDR3: CASSFSGSDTQYF. CDR3 nucleotide sequence: TGTGCCAGCAGCTTTAGTGGTAGCGATACGCAGTATTTT. V and J are TRBV11-3 and TRBJ2-3; the D is unclear. Germline CDR1 and CDR2: SGHNT and YENEEA. This CDR3 is 13 amino acids long. The V and J ends lost 3 bases and 6 bases respectively, with 10 bases between them.

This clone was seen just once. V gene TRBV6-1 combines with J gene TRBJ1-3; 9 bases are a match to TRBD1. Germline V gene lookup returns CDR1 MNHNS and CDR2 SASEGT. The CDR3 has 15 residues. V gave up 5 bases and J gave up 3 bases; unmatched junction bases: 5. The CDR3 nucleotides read TGTGCCAGCAGTCCCCGACAGGGGGATGGAAACACCATATATTTT. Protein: CASSPRQGDGNTIYF.

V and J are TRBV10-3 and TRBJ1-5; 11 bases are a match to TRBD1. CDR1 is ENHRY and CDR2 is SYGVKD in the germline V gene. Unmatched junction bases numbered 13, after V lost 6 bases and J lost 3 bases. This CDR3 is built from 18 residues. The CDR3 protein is CAISPRTGGVWDNQPQHF. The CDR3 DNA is TGTGCCATCAGCCCCAGGACAGGGGGCGTTTGGGACAATCAGCCCCAGCATTTT.

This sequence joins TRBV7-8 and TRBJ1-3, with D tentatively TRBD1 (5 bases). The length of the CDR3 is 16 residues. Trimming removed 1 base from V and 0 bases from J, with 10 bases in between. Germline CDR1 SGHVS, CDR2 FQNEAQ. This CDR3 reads CASSLVRTPSGNTIYF. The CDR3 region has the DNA TGTGCCAGCAGCTTAGTGCGGACACCCTCTGGAAACACCATATATTTT.

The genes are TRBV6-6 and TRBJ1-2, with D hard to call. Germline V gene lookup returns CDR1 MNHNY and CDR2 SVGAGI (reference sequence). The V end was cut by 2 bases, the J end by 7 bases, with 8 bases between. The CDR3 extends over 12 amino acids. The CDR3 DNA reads TGTGCCAGCAGTTACGCGGGCTCTGGCTACACCTTC. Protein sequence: CASSYAGSGYTF.

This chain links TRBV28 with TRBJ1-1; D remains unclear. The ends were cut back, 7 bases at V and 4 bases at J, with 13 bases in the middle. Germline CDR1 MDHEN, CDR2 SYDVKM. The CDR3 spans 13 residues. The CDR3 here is CASIPRGFTEAFF. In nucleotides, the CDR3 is TGTGCCAGCATCCCCCGGGGATTCACTGAAGCTTTCTTT. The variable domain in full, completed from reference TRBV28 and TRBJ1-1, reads DVKVTQSSRYLVKRTGEKVFLECVQDMDHENMFWYRQDPGLGLRLIYFSYDVKMKEKGDIPEGYSVSREKKERFSLILESASTNQTSMYLCASIPRGFTEAFFGQGTRLTVV.

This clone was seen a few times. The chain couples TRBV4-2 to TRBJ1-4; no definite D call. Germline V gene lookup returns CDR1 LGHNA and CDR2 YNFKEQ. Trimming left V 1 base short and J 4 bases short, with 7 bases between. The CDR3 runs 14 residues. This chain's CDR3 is CASSQVPFNEKLFF. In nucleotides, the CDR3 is TGTGCCAGCAGCCAAGTCCCATTTAATGAAAAACTGTTTTTT.

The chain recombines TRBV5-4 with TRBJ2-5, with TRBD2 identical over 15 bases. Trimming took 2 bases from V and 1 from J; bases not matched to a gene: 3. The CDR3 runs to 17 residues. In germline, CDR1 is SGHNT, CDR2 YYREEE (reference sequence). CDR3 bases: TGTGCCAGCAGCTTAGGACTAGCGGGGGGGATCCAAGAGACCCAGTACTTC. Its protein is CASSLGLAGGIQETQYF.

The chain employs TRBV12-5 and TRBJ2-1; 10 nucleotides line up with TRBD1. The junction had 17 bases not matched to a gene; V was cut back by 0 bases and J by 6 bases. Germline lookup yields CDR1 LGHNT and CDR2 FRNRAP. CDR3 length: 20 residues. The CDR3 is CASGLVLATTGGRRRNEQFF. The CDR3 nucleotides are TGTGCTAGTGGTTTGGTCCTCGCCACGACAGGGGGCCGCCGACGCAATGAGCAGTTCTTC.

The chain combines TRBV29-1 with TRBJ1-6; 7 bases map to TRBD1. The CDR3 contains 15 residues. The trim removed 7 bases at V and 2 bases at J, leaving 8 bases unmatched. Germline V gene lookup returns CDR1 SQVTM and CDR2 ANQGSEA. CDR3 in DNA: TGCAGCGCCAGAACAGGGGAGCCCTATAATTCACCCCTCCACTTT. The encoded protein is CSARTGEPYNSPLHF.

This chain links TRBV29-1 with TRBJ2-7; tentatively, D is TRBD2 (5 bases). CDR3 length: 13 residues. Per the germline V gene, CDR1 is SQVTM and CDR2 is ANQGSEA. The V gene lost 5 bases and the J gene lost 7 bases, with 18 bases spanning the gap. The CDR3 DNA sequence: TGCAGCGTTCGGAGGCAGACAAACGTGGAGCAGTACTTC. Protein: CSVRRQTNVEQYF.

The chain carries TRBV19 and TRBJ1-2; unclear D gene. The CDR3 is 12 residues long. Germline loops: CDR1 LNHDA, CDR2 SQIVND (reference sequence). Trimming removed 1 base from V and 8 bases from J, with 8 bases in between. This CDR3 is CASSIGGGGYTF. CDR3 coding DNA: TGTGCCAGTAGTATAGGAGGAGGCGGCTACACCTTC.

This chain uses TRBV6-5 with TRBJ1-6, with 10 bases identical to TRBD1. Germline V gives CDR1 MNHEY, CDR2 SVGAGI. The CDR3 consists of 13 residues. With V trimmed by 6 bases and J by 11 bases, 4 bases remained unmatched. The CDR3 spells CASRGTGVPPLHF. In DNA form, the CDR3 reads TGTGCCAGCAGGGGGACAGGGGTTCCACCCCTCCACTTT.

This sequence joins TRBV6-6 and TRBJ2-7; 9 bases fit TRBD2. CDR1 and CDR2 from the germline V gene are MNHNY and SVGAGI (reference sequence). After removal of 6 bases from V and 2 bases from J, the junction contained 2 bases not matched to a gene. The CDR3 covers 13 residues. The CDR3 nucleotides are TGTGCCAGCAGAGCGGGGGGCCCCTACGAGCAGTACTTC. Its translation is CASRAGGPYEQYF.

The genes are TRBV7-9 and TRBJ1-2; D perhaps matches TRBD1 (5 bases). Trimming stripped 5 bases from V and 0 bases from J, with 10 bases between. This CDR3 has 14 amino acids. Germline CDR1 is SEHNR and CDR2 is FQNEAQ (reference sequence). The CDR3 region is CASSGGTANYGYTF. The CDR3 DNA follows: TGTGCCAGCAGCGGGGGGACGGCTAACTATGGCTACACCTTC.

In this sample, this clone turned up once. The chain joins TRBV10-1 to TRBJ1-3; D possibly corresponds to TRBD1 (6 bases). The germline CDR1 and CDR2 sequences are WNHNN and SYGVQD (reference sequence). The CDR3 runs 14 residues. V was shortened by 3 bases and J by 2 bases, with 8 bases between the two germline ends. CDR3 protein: CASSDGGTGNTIYF. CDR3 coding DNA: TGCGCCAGCAGTGATGGGGGCACTGGAAACACCATATATTTT.

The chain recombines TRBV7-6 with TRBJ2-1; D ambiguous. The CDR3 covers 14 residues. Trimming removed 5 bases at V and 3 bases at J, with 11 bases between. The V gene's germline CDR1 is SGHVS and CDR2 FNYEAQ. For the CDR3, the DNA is TGTGCCAGCAGCCCTGACACGAACTACAATGAGCAGTTCTTC. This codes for CASSPDTNYNEQFF. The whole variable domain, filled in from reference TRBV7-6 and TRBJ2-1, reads GAGVSQSPRYKVTKRGQDVALRCDPISGHVSLYWYRQALGQGPEFLTYFNYEAQQDKSGLPNDRFSAERPEGSISTLTIQRTEQRDSAMYRCASSPDTNYNEQFFGPGTRLTVL.

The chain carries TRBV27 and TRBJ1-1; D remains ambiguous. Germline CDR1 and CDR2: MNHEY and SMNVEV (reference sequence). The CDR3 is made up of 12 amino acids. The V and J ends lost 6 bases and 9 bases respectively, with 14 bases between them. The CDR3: CASRSGREKAFF. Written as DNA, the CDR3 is TGTGCCAGCAGATCCGGGAGGGAAAAAGCTTTCTTT.

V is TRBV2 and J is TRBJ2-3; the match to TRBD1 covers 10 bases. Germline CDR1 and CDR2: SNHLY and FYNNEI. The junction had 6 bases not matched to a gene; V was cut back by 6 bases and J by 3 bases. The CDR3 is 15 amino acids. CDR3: CASRTDRGLTDTQYF. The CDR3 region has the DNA TGTGCCAGCAGGACAGACAGGGGGCTAACAGATACGCAGTATTTT.

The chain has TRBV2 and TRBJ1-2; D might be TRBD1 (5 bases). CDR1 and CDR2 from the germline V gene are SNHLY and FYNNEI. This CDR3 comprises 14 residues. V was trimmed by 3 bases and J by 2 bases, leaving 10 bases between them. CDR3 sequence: CASSDGGMNYGYTF. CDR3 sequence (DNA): TGTGCCAGCAGTGACGGGGGGATGAACTATGGCTACACCTTC.

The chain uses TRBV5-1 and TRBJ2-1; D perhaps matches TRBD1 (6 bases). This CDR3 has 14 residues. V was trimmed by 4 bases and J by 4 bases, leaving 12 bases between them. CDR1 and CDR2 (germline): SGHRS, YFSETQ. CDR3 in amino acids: CASSKDREYNEQFF. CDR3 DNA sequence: TGCGCCAGCAGCAAGGACAGAGAGTACAATGAGCAGTTCTTC. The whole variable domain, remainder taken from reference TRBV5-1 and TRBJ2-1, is KAGVTQTPRYLIKTRGQQVTLSCSPISGHRSVSWYQQTPGQGLQFLFEYFSETQRNKGNFPGRFSGRQFSNSRSEMNVSTLELGDSALYLCASSKDREYNEQFFGPGTRLTVL.

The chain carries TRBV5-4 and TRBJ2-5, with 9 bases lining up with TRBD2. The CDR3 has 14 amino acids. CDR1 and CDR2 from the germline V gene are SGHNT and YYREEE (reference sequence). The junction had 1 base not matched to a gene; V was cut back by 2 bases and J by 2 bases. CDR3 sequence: CASSFSGGQETQYF. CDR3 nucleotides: TGTGCCAGCAGCTTTAGCGGGGGACAAGAGACCCAGTACTTC.

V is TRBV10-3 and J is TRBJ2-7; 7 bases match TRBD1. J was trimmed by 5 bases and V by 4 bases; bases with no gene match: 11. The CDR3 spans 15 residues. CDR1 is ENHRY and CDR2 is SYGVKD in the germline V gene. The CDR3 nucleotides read TGTGCCATCAGTGCGGGACAGACAGAGTCCCACGAGCAGTACTTC. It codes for CAISAGQTESHEQYF.

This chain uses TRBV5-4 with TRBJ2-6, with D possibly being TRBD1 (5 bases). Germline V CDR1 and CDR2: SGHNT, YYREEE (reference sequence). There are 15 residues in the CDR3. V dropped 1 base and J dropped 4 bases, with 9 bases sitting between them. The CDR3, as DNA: TGTGCCAGCAGCTTGCAGGGTCCCGGGGCCAACGTCCTGACTTTC. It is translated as CASSLQGPGANVLTF.

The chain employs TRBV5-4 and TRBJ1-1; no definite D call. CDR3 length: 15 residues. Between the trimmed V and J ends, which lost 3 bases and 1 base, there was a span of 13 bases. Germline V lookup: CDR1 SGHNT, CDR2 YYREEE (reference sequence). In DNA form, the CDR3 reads TGTGCCAGCAGCTGGCGGGGTTCGAGGAACACTGAAGCTTTCTTT. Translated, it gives CASSWRGSRNTEAFF.

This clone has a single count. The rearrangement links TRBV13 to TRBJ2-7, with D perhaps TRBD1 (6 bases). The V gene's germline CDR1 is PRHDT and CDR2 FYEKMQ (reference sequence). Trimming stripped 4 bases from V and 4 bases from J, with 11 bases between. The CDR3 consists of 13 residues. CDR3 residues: CASSSPQGYEQYF. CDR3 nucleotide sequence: TGTGCCAGCAGCTCGCCCCAGGGGTACGAGCAGTACTTC.

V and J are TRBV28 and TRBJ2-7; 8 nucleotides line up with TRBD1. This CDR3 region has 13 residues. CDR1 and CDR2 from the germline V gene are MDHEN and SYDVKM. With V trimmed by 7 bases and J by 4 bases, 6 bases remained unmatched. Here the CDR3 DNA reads TGTGCCAGCACGGACAGGGATACATACGAGCAGTACTTC. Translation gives CASTDRDTYEQYF.

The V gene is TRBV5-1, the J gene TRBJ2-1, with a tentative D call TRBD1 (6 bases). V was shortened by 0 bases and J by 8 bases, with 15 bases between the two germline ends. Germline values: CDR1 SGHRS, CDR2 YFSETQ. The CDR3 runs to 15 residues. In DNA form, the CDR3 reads TGCGCCAGCAGCTTGGGACAGGAACCTGGTGATGAGCAGTTCTTC. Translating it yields CASSLGQEPGDEQFF.

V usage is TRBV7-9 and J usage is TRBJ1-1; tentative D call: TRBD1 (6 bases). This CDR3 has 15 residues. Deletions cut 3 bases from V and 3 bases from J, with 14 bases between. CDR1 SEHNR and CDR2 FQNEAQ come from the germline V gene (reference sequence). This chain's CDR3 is CASSFSAGADTEAFF. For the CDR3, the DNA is TGTGCCAGCAGCTTTTCTGCGGGGGCCGACACTGAAGCTTTCTTT.

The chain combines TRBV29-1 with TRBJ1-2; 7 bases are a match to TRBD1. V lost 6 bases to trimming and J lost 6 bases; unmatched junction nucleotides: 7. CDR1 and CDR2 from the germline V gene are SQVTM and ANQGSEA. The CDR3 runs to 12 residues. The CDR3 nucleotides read TGCAGCGTCACCGGGACAGTAGATGGCTACACCTTC. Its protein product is CSVTGTVDGYTF. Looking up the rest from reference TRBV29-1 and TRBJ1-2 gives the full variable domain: SAVISQKPSRDICQRGTSLTIQCQVDSQVTMMFWYRQQPGQSLTLIATANQGSEATYESGFVIDKFPISRPNLTFSTLTVSNMSPEDSSIYLCSVTGTVDGYTFGSGTRLTVV.

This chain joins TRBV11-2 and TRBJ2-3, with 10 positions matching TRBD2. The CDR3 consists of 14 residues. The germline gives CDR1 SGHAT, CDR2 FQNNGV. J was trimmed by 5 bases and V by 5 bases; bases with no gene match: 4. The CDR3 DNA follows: TGTGCCAGCAGCGTCCTAGCGGGGGAAGATACGCAGTATTTT. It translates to CASSVLAGEDTQYF. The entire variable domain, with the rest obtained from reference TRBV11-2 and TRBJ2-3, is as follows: EAGVAQSPRYKIIEKRQSVAFWCNPISGHATLYWYQQILGQGPKLLIQFQNNGVVDDSQLPKDRFSAERLKGVDSTLKIQPAKLEDSAVYLCASSVLAGEDTQYFGPGTRLTVL.